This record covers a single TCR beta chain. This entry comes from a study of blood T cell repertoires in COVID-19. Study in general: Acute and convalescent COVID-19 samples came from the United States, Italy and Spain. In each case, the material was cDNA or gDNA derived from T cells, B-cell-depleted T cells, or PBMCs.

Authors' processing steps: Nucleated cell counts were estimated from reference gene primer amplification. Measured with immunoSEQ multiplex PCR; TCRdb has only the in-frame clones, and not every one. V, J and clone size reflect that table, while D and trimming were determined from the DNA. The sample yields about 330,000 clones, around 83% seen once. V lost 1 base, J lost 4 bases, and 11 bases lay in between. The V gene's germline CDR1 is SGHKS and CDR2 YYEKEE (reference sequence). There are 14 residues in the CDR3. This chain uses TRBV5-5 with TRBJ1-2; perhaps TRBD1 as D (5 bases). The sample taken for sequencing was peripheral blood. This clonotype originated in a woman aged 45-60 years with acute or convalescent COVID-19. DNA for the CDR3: TGTGCCAGCAGCTTGTCTCAGGGAGGCTATGGCTACACCTTC. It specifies CASSLSQGGYGYTF.